The present TCR beta chain was sequenced within a study of a mutant IDH1 vaccine in newly diagnosed glioma. Notes on the study in general: Pseudoprogression appeared independent of alterations in top peripheral clonotypes.

With regard to this clone: Its target is unknown.

The time point denotes: baseline, week 1 (first vaccination visit). The treatment was: pre-vaccination baseline after standard-of-care therapy. The method was immunoSEQ multiplex PCR; TCRdb's version includes in-frame clones alone and lacks a portion of them. Altogether some 51,000 clones are present, around three quarters being singletons, with the ten largest covering 1.5% to 2%. With 7 bases removed from V and 2 bases from J, the gap between germline ends came to 8 bases. The CDR3 extends over 11 amino acids. Germline V gene sequence: CDR1 DFQATT, CDR2 SNEGSKA (reference sequence). The TCR sequence derives from a woman between 40 and 55 years old with glioma. Sequencing used PBMCs, obtained from a glioma patient treated with radiotherapy, temozolomide or both. The genes are TRBV20-1 and TRBJ2-5; unclear D gene. For the CDR3, the DNA is TGCAGTGGAGCCAGGCAAGAGACCCAGTACTTC. Protein product: CSGARQETQYF.